The rows below give T cell receptor beta chains drawn from one sample of a study of blood T cell repertoires in COVID-19. Data came from immunoSEQ multiplex PCR; TCRdb stores just in-frame clones and leaves some out. The table includes over 95,000 clones, 75% to 90% detected once. Material for sequencing was peripheral blood. These receptors all come from a human donor in a cohort sampled during active COVID-19. CDR3s include the opening cysteine and the closing phenylalanine or tryptophan. D genes are given only for firm matches. Clone size is shown for a subset of rows, as once, few, many or a class of expanded clone.

TRBJ2-1 . TRBD2 TRBV10-3 TGTGCCATCAGGCGGGGGGACTACAATGAGCAGTTCTTC CAIRRGDYNEQFF
TRBJ1-1 once . TRBV2 TGTGCCAGTACAGGCGTTCTGGTGAACACTGAAGCTTTCTTT CASTGVLVNTEAFF
TRBJ1-2 . . TRBV6-5 TGTGCCAGCAGTTACTCGCTTACAGGCACTAACTATGGCTACACCTTC CASSYSLTGTNYGYTF
TRBJ1-2 . . TRBV20-1 TGCAGTGCTAGTGGTCCCGCGCTCGGCTACACCTTC CSASGPALGYTF
TRBJ2-5 once . TRBV21-1 TGTGCCAGCAGCTCACCCTGGGGGGACTACCAAGAGACCCAGTACTTC CASSSPWGDYQETQYF
TRBJ2-2 . . TRBV23-1 TGCGCCAGCAGTCAACCTGGACGGGAGAACACCGGGGAGCTGTTTTTT CASSQPGRENTGELFF
TRBJ2-2 . TRBD2 TRBV5-8 TGTGCCAGCAGCCCGGGACTAGCAGGCGGGGAGCTGTTTTTT CASSPGLAGGELFF
TRBJ2-3 . . TRBV28 TGTGCAGTTGATCTAAACACAGATACGCAGTATTTT CAVDLNTDTQYF
TRBJ2-7 . . TRBV7-2 TGTGCCAGCAGCTCGGGGGGCGGGCAGTACTTC CASSSGGGQYF
TRBJ2-1 . . TRBV5-1 TGCGCCAGCAGCTTGGGTTCGAGTATCAATGAGCAGTTCTTC CASSLGSSINEQFF
TRBJ1-1 once TRBD1 TRBV6-2/TRBV6-3 TGTGCCAGCAGTTACTCGACCGGGACAGGGGGGTTTTGGGACACTGAAGCTTTCTTT CASSYSTGTGGFWDTEAFF
TRBJ1-6 . TRBD1 TRBV27 TGTGCCAGCAGGATACGGACAGGGACGGATTCACCCCTCCACTTT CASRIRTGTDSPLHF
TRBJ1-1 . TRBD1 TRBV10-3 TGTGCCACCCGGGACAGGGTCACTGAAGCTTTCTTT CATRDRVTEAFF
TRBJ2-3 . TRBD2 TRBV4-3 TGCGCCAGCAGCCAAGAAGGGCGGCTAGCGGCGACAGATACGCAGTATTTT CASSQEGRLAATDTQYF
TRBJ1-6 . . TRBV5-1 TGCGCCAGCGCAAGGGAGAGCTCCTATAATTCACCCCTCCACTTT CASARESSYNSPLHF
TRBJ2-7 . TRBD1 TRBV3-1/TRBV3-2 TGTGCCAGCAGCGCAGGGGGCGGCTACGAGCAGTACTTC CASSAGGGYEQYF
TRBJ2-5 . TRBD2 TRBV20-1 TGCAGTGCCGAGCGGGGGGAGACCCAGTACTTC CSAERGETQYF
TRBJ1-2 . . TRBV27 TGTGCCTCCCAGGGCACAGTGGGGTATGGCTACACCTTC CASQGTVGYGYTF
TRBJ1-4 . . TRBV4-1 TGCGCCAGCAGCACCGGACAGCCCCGTGAAAAACTGTTTTTT CASSTGQPREKLFF
TRBJ1-5 once . TRBV28 TGTGCCAGCAGTATACAAATACGTCAGCCCCAGCATTTT CASSIQIRQPQHF
TRBJ2-3 few . TRBV9 TGTGCCAGCAGCCCCGGGGGACGCGTAGATACGCAGTATTTT CASSPGGRVDTQYF
TRBJ2-7 . . TRBV2 TGTGCCAGCAGTGATAGGACTGGCACCTACGAGCAGTACTTC CASSDRTGTYEQYF
TRBJ2-2 . TRBD2 TRBV5-1 TGCGCCAGCAGCTCCCGGACTAGCGGGGGGCCTAACACCGGGGAGCTGTTTTTT CASSSRTSGGPNTGELFF
TRBJ1-1 . . TRBV7-2 TGTGCCAGCAGCCGCGGGGGCGGCGGCACTGAAGCTTTCTTT CASSRGGGGTEAFF
TRBJ2-1 . . TRBV6-5 TGTGCCAGCAGGGCACCTTACAATGAGCAGTTCTTC CASRAPYNEQFF
TRBJ2-7 once . TRBV5-5 TGTGCCAGCAATCCGAGACAGGCCTACGAGCAGTACTTC CASNPRQAYEQYF
TRBJ2-7 few TRBD2 TRBV28 TGTGCCAGCAACCGGGGGGGAACGAAGGGCGAGCAGTACTTC CASNRGGTKGEQYF
TRBJ1-1 . . TRBV30 TGTGCCTGGAGTAAAAGTCTGGGAGCCACTGAAGCTTTCTTT CAWSKSLGATEAFF
TRBJ2-1 . . TRBV7-2 TGTGCCAGCAGCATAGACAGAGGGTACTACAATGAGCAGTTCTTC CASSIDRGYYNEQFF
TRBJ2-7 . . TRBV11-2 TGTGCCAGCAGCTTGCTCGGGACAATTTCCGAGCAGTACTTC CASSLLGTISEQYF
TRBJ2-1 . TRBD1 TRBV7-2 TGTGCCAGCAGCCCCGGGACAGGGCTTTACAATGAGCAGTTCTTC CASSPGTGLYNEQFF
TRBJ1-1 . . TRBV6-6 TGTGCCAGCAGTTATAGGCCCGACTCCCCGAACACTGAAGCTTTCTTT CASSYRPDSPNTEAFF
TRBJ1-5 few TRBD1 TRBV6-5 TGTGCCAGCAGAAGTACAGGGGGAGATCAGCCCCAGCATTTT CASRSTGGDQPQHF
TRBJ1-2 . . TRBV9 TGTGCCAGCAGCGAGGGGCCGGGGGGAGCTAACTATGGCTACACCTTC CASSEGPGGANYGYTF
TRBJ2-1 . . TRBV21-1 TGTGCCAGCAGAGCGGCGGCTTACAATGAGCAGTTCTTC CASRAAAYNEQFF
TRBJ2-3 . TRBD1 TRBV15 TGTGCCACCAGCAGGGCGGGACAGGGAACAGATACGCAGTATTTT CATSRAGQGTDTQYF
TRBJ2-7 . . TRBV7-2 TGTGCCAGCAGCTTAGGCGGGGGCCCCGACTACGAGCAGTACTTC CASSLGGGPDYEQYF
TRBJ2-3 . . TRBV27 TGTGCCAGCAGTCCTTTCCCCACAGGAGATACGCAGTATTTT CASSPFPTGDTQYF
TRBJ2-1 . . TRBV6-6 TGTGCCAGCAGTCATGTACGGGGTGAGCAGTTCTTC CASSHVRGEQFF
TRBJ2-3 . . TRBV6-5 TGTGCCAGCACGAGGCAAATCACAGATACGCAGTATTTT CASTRQITDTQYF
TRBJ2-3 . . TRBV19 TGTGCCAGTAGTATAGATGTGGACATCGGGTTGTTTGTGACGCAGTATTTT CASSIDVDIGLFVTQYF
TRBJ2-7 . . TRBV4-1 TGCGCCAGCAGCCAAGACCCGGGCAGGGGGGCATACGAGCAGTACTTC CASSQDPGRGAYEQYF
TRBJ2-1 . TRBD2 TRBV9 TGTGCCAGCAGCGTAGGGGGCGGGGGGCCCTGGCCCTACAATGAGCAGTTCTTC CASSVGGGGPWPYNEQFF
TRBJ2-7 . . TRBV5-1 TGCGCCAGCAGCCCGAACAGGGCCTCCTACGAGCAGTACTTC CASSPNRASYEQYF